The T cell receptor beta chain described here comes from a study of OX40 agonist ivuxolimab in advanced cancers. Background on the study: Patients were dosed intravenously with ivuxolimab at 0.01 to 10 mg/kg every 2 weeks. Patients with prior anti-PD-1, anti-PD-L1 or anti-CTLA-4 therapy were eligible; 40% had some. Subjects had a mean age of around 60 years, with a range of about 23 to 79; about 83% were male.

Trimming left V 0 bases short and J 3 bases short, with 11 bases between. CDR3 length: 15 amino acids. Per germline, CDR1 MNHNY and CDR2 SVGAGI (reference sequence). Study-wide results and caveats: At 0.1 to 3.0 mg/kg and by week 6, CD4+ and CD8+ T cells in the blood had expanded clonally.

About this clone itself: The target antigen is unknown.

Sequencing used immunoSEQ multiplex PCR; TCRdb keeps in-frame clones, though not all of them. Found here are about 40,000 clones, about 81% of them singletons; the top ten hold approximately 2.4%. The chain uses TRBV6-6 and TRBJ1-2, with a tentative D call TRBD1 (6 bases). The TCR comes from an adult with an advanced solid tumor such as melanoma, head and neck, liver or kidney cancer. The sample was CD4+ or CD8+ T cells sorted from blood, taken in a trial of the OX40 agonist ivuxolimab. The CDR3 bases are TGTGCCAGCAGTTACTCGGGGGCGCCTGACTATGGCTACACCTTC. It codes for CASSYSGAPDYGYTF.